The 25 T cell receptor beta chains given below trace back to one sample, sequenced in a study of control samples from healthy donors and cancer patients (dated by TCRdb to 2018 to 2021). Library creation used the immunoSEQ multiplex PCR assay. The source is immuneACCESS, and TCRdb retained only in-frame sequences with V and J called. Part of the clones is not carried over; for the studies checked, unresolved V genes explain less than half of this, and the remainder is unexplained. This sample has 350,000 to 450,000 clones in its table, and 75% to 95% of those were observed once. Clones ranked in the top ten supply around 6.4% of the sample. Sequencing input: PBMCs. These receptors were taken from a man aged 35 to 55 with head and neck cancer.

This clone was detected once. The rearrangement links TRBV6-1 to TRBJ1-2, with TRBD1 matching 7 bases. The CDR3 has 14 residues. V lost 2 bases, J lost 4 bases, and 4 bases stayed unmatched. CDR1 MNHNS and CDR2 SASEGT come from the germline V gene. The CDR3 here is CASSELQGPYGYTF. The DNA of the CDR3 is TGTGCCAGCAGTGAACTACAGGGGCCCTATGGCTACACCTTC.

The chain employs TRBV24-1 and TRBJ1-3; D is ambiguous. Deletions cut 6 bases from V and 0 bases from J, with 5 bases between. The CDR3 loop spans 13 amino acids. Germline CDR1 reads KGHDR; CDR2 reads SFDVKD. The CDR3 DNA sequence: TGTGCCACCAGTTCAGTCTCTGGAAACACCATATATTTT. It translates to CATSSVSGNTIYF.

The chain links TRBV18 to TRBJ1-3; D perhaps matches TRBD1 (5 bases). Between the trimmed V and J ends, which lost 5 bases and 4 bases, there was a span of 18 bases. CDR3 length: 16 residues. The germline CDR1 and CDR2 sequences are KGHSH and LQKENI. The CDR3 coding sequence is TGTGCCAGCTCATCCCGACAGACCTCTCCCGGAAACACCATATATTTT. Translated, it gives CASSSRQTSPGNTIYF.

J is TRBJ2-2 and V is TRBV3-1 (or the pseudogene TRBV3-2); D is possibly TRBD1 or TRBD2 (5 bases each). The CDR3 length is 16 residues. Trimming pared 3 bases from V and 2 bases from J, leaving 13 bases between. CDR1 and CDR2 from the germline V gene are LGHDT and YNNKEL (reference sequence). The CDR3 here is CASSHTEGLNTGELFF. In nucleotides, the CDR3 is TGTGCCAGCAGCCATACAGAGGGGCTTAACACCGGGGAGCTGTTTTTT.

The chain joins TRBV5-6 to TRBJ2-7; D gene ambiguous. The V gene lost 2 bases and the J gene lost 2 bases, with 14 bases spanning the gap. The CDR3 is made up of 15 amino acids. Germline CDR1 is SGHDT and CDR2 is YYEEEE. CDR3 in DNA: TGTGCCAGCAGCTTTTTGGATGTCACCCCCTACGAGCAGTACTTC. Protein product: CASSFLDVTPYEQYF.

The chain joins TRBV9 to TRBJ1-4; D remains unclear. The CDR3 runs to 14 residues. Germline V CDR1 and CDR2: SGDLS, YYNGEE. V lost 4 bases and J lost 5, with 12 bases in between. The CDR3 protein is CASSQHRANEKLFF. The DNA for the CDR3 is TGTGCCAGCAGCCAACACCGGGCCAATGAAAAACTGTTTTTT.

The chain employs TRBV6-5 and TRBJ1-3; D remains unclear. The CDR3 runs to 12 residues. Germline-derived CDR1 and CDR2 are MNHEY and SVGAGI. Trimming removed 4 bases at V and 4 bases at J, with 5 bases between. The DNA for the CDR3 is TGTGCCAGCAGTTCGTTCGGAAACACCATATATTTT. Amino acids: CASSSFGNTIYF.

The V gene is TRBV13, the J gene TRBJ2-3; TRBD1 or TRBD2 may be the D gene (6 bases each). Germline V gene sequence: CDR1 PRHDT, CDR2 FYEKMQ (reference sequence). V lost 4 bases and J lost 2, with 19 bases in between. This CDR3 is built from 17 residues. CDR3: CASSSGRGARNTDTQYF. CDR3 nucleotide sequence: TGTGCCAGCAGCTCAGGTAGGGGGGCCCGGAACACAGATACGCAGTATTTT.

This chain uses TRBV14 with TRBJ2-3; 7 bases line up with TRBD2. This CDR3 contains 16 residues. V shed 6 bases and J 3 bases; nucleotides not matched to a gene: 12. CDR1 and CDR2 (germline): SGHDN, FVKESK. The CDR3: CASSPLGGSITDTQYF. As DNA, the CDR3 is TGTGCCAGCAGTCCTCTTGGCGGGAGTATAACAGATACGCAGTATTTT.

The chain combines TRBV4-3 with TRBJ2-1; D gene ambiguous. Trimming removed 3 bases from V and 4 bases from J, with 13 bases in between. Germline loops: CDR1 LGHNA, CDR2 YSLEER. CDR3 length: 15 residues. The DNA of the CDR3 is TGCGCCAGCAGCCATCGCGGCGGAGAGTACAATGAGCAGTTCTTC. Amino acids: CASSHRGGEYNEQFF.

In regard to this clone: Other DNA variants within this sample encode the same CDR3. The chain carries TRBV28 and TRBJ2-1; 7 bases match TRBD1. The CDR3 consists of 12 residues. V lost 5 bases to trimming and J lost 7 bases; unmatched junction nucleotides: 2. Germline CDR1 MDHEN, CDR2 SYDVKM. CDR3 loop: CASSPQGNEQFF. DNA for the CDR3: TGTGCCAGCAGTCCACAGGGGAATGAGCAGTTCTTC.

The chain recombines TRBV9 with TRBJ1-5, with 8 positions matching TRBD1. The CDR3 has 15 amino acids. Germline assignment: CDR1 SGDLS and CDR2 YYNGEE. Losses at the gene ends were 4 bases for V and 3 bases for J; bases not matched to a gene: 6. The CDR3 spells CASSPGTGNNQPQHF. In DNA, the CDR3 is TGTGCCAGCAGCCCCGGGACAGGCAACAATCAGCCCCAGCATTTT.

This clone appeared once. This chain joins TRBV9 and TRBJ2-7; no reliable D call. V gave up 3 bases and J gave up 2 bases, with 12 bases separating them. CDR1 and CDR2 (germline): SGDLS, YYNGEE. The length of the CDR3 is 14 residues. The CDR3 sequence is CASSGGLATYEQYF. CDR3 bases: TGTGCCAGCAGCGGTGGCTTAGCCACCTACGAGCAGTACTTC.

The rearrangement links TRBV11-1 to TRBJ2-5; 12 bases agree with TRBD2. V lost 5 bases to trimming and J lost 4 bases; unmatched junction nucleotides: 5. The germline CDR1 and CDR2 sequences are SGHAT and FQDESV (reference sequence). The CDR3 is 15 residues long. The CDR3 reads CASSAPGLAGETQYF. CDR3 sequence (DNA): TGTGCCAGCAGCGCCCCGGGACTAGCGGGAGAGACCCAGTACTTC.

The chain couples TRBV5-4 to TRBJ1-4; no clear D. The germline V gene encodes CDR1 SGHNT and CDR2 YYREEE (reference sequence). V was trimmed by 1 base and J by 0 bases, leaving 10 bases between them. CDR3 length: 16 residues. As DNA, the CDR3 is TGTGCCAGCAGCTTGAAAAGGGTTGCAACTAATGAAAAACTGTTTTTT. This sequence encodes CASSLKRVATNEKLFF.

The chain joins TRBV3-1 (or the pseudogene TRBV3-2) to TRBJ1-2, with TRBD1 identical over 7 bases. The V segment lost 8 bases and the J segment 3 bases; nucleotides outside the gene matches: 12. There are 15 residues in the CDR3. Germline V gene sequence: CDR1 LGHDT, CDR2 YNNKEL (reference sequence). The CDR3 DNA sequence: TGTGCCAGCCGACAGGGTGAGGCTACGCACTATGGCTACACCTTC. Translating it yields CASRQGEATHYGYTF.

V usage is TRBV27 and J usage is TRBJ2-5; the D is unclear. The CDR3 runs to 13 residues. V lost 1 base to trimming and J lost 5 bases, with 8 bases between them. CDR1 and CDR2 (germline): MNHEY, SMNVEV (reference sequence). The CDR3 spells CASSLFPLETQYF. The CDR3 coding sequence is TGTGCCAGCAGTTTATTTCCCCTGGAGACCCAGTACTTC.

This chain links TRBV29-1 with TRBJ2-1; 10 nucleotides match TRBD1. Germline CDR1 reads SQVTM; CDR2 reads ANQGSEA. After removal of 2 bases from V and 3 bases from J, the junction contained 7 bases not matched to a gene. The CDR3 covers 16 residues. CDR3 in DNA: TGCAGCGTTGAACCAGGGACAGGGGATAGCTACAATGAGCAGTTCTTC. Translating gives CSVEPGTGDSYNEQFF.

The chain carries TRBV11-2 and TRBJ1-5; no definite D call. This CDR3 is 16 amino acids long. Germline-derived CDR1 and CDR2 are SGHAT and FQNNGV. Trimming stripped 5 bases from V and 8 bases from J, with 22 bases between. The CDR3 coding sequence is TGTGCCAGCAGCCCAAGGTCGGGAGTTCCCCGTAAGCCCCAGCATTTT. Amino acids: CASSPRSGVPRKPQHF.

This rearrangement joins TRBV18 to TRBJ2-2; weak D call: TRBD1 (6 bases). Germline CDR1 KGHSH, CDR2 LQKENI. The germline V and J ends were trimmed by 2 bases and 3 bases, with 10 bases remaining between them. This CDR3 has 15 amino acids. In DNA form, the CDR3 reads TGTGCCAGCTCACCATACTCAGGGGACACCGGGGAGCTGTTTTTT. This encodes CASSPYSGDTGELFF.

The CDR3 here is CASSFYDTNTEAFF. DNA of the CDR3: TGTGCCAGCAGCTTCTACGACACGAACACTGAAGCTTTCTTT. This chain links TRBV11-2 with TRBJ1-1; D gene ambiguous. V lost 3 bases and J lost 1, with 9 bases in between. Germline values: CDR1 SGHAT, CDR2 FQNNGV. The CDR3 loop spans 14 amino acids.

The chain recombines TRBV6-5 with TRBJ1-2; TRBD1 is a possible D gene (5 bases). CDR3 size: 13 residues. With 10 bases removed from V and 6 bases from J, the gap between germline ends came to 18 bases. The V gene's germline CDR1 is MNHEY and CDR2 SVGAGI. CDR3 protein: CAIRPASGDGYTF. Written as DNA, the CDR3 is TGTGCCATTCGACCGGCCTCGGGGGATGGCTACACCTTC.

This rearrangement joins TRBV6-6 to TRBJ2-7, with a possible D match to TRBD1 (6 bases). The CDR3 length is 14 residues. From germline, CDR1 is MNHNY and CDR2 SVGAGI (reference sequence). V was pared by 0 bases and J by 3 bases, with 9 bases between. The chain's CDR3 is CASSYSSDSYEQYF. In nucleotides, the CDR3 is TGTGCCAGCAGTTACTCGTCGGACAGCTACGAGCAGTACTTC.

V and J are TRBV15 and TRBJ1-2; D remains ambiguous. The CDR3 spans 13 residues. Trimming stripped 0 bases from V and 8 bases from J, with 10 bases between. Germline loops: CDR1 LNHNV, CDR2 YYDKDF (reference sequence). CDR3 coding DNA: TGTGCCACCAGCAGAGATTTTGATACAGGCTACACCTTC. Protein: CATSRDFDTGYTF.

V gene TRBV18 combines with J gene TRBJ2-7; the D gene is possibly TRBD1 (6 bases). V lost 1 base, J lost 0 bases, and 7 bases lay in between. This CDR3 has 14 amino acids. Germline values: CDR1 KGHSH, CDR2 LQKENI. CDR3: CASSPLGHSYEQYF. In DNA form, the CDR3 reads TGTGCCAGCTCACCACTGGGACACTCCTACGAGCAGTACTTC.